The 21 T cell receptor beta chains below all came from one sample that was sequenced in a study of T cell responses to AZD1222 COVID-19 vaccine (dated by TCRdb to the early 2020s). The time point label for this specimen denotes: baseline before first vaccination. Library preparation was by the immunoSEQ multiplex PCR assay. TCRdb took this table from immuneACCESS and kept in-frame rearrangements with V and J called. Such tables lack part of the clones; where checked against another copy, unresolved V genes explain under half of the gap, and the rest is unexplained. The sample has around 80,000 clones on record, nearly 90% of them singletons. The ten largest clones represent 11% of the sample. The input for sequencing was peripheral blood, taken on day 0 of AZD1222 vaccination. Every receptor here comes from an adult in good health.

The rearrangement uses TRBV4-2 and TRBJ2-2, with unresolved D. The germline V and J ends were trimmed by 1 base and 1 base, with 10 bases remaining between them. The CDR3 spans 16 residues. Germline values: CDR1 LGHNA, CDR2 YNFKEQ. The CDR3 sequence is CASSQVVGKNTGELFF. In nucleotides, the CDR3 is TGTGCCAGCAGCCAAGTGGTGGGGAAGAACACCGGGGAGCTGTTTTTT.

This clone was seen only once. V gene TRBV7-9 combines with J gene TRBJ2-1; D ambiguous. The V end was cut by 1 base, the J end by 9 bases, with 10 bases between. This CDR3 region has 13 residues. Germline V lookup: CDR1 SEHNR, CDR2 FQNEAQ (reference sequence). The CDR3 DNA sequence: TGTGCCAGCAGCTTAGGACTCCCCAGTGAGCAGTTCTTC. Translated: CASSLGLPSEQFF.

The V gene is TRBV5-4, the J gene TRBJ2-3; 13 bases match TRBD2. In germline, CDR1 is SGHNT, CDR2 YYREEE (reference sequence). This CDR3 contains 17 residues. The J segment lost 4 bases and the V segment lost 3 bases, leaving 8 bases of the junction unmatched. DNA for the CDR3: TGTGCCAGCAGCTCCGGGACTAGCGGGATTCTAGCAGATACGCAGTATTTT. Residues: CASSSGTSGILADTQYF.

The table lists this clone with a count of one. This sequence joins TRBV13 and TRBJ2-6; 7 bases fit TRBD1. The CDR3 has 18 amino acids. CDR1 is PRHDT and CDR2 is FYEKMQ in the germline V gene (reference sequence). With V trimmed by 5 bases and J by 1 base, 11 bases remained unmatched. The CDR3 region has the DNA TGTGCCAGCAGCATAAGGACAGGCGGTAGGTCTGGGGCCAACGTCCTGACTTTC. As protein: CASSIRTGGRSGANVLTF.

V usage is TRBV28 and J usage is TRBJ2-5, with 8 bases fitting TRBD1. Per germline, CDR1 MDHEN and CDR2 SYDVKM. This CDR3 is built from 15 residues. The V and J ends lost 7 bases and 5 bases, in that order; junction bases with no gene match: 12. The CDR3: CASTAPQGALETQYF. As DNA, the CDR3 is TGTGCCAGCACCGCGCCGCAGGGGGCGTTGGAGACCCAGTACTTC.

This chain links TRBV7-9 with TRBJ2-7; possibly TRBD1 or TRBD2 for D (6 bases each). Germline V gene data show CDR1 as SEHNR and CDR2 as FQNEAQ (reference sequence). The V end was cut by 5 bases, the J end by 3 bases, with 14 bases between. There are 14 residues in the CDR3. CDR3 sequence reads: CASSRSGALYEQYV. CDR3 coding DNA: TGTGCCAGCAGCCGGTCGGGGGCCCTCTACGAGCAGTACGTC.

This chain connects TRBV25-1 to TRBJ1-5; D gene uncertain. V lost 0 bases and J 9 bases, leaving 12 bases between the germline ends. The CDR3 spans 14 residues. Germline V gene sequence: CDR1 MGHDK, CDR2 SYGVNS. CDR3 sequence (DNA): TGTGCCAGCAGTGAATATACGGTTTCTGGGCCCCAGCATTTT. Protein sequence: CASSEYTVSGPQHF.

The rearrangement uses TRBV28 and TRBJ2-7; D unclear. The CDR3 runs 12 residues. The ends were cut back, 6 bases at V and 3 bases at J, with 9 bases in the middle. Germline CDR1 MDHEN, CDR2 SYDVKM. CDR3 sequence: CASRPDGYEQYF. Here the CDR3 DNA reads TGTGCCAGCAGACCGGACGGCTACGAGCAGTACTTC. Using reference TRBV28 and TRBJ2-7 for the parts outside the CDR3, the full variable domain is DVKVTQSSRYLVKRTGEKVFLECVQDMDHENMFWYRQDPGLGLRLIYFSYDVKMKEKGDIPEGYSVSREKKERFSLILESASTNQTSMYLCASRPDGYEQYFGPGTRLTVT.

The rearrangement links TRBV3-1 (or the pseudogene TRBV3-2) to TRBJ2-2; no clear D. The CDR3 has 14 residues. V gave up 1 base and J gave up 3 bases, with 6 bases separating them. Germline CDR1 reads LGHDT; CDR2 reads YNNKEL (reference sequence). The CDR3 bases are TGTGCCAGCAGCCAAGGGACGTACACCGGGGAGCTGTTTTTT. Translation gives CASSQGTYTGELFF.

CDR3 in DNA: TGCAGCGTCGTCGACAGGGTTAACATTCAGTACTTC. The encoded protein is CSVVDRVNIQYF. This chain uses TRBV29-1 with TRBJ2-4, with 7 bases aligning to TRBD1. The germline V gene has CDR1 SQVTM and CDR2 ANQGSEA. V lost 6 bases and J lost 7; bases outside the gene matches: 6. This CDR3 has 12 amino acids.

The V and J genes are TRBV28 and TRBJ1-2; TRBD1 agrees at 9 bases. With V trimmed by 3 bases and J by 4 bases, 12 bases remained unmatched. The CDR3 runs 17 residues. Germline loops: CDR1 MDHEN, CDR2 SYDVKM. CDR3 sequence reads: CASSFRQGGKHGYGYTF. DNA for the CDR3: TGTGCCAGCAGTTTTCGACAGGGGGGGAAGCACGGCTATGGCTACACCTTC.

The rearrangement links TRBV24-1 to TRBJ2-7; the match to TRBD1 covers 7 bases. The ends lost 5 bases at V and 5 bases at J; junction bases unmatched: 5. CDR1 and CDR2 from the germline V gene are KGHDR and SFDVKD. The CDR3 loop spans 13 amino acids. CDR3 coding DNA: TGTGCCACCAGTGCCCTTGACAGGGACGAGCAGTACTTC. Translating gives CATSALDRDEQYF.

This chain uses TRBV24-1 with TRBJ2-2; TRBD1 aligns across 7 bases. This CDR3 spans 16 amino acids. Germline V gives CDR1 KGHDR, CDR2 SFDVKD. The ends lost 4 bases at V and 1 base at J; junction bases unmatched: 5. This CDR3 reads CATSDPDRENTGELFF. The DNA of the CDR3 is TGTGCCACCAGTGACCCCGACAGGGAGAACACCGGGGAGCTGTTTTTT.

The chain employs TRBV5-4 and TRBJ2-5; D is uncertain. The CDR3 spans 12 residues. The germline V and J ends were trimmed by 4 bases and 1 base, with 5 bases remaining between them. Germline-derived CDR1 and CDR2 are SGHNT and YYREEE (reference sequence). The CDR3 bases are TGTGCCAGCAGCCTACCCCAAGAGACCCAGTACTTC. Translated: CASSLPQETQYF.

The chain employs TRBV19 and TRBJ2-1, with 7 positions matching TRBD1. The CDR3 covers 14 residues. J gave up 5 bases and V 5 bases, and 6 bases lay outside the gene matches. Germline V gene sequence: CDR1 LNHDA, CDR2 SQIVND (reference sequence). The CDR3 nucleotides are TGTGCCAGTAGTCACGGGACAGACAACAATGAGCAGTTCTTC. Amino acid sequence: CASSHGTDNNEQFF. The full variable domain, in which reference TRBV19 and TRBJ2-1 provide the parts outside the CDR3, is DGGITQSPKYLFRKEGQNVTLSCEQNLNHDAMYWYRQDPGQGLRLIYYSQIVNDFQKGDIAEGYSVSREKKESFPLTVTSAQKNPTAFYLCASSHGTDNNEQFFGPGTRLTVL.

The V call is TRBV30, the J call TRBJ2-2, with D possibly being TRBD1 (6 bases). Germline loops: CDR1 GTSNPN, CDR2 SVGIG (reference sequence). V lost 3 bases to trimming and J lost 1 base, with 6 bases between them. The CDR3 covers 13 residues. The CDR3 DNA sequence: TGTGCCTGGAGAGGGGGGAACACCGGGGAGCTGTTTTTT. Protein: CAWRGGNTGELFF.

This clone came up once. The chain recombines TRBV29-1 with TRBJ1-2; 8 bases fit TRBD1. V lost 7 bases, J lost 1 base, and 2 bases stayed unmatched. Germline CDR1 reads SQVTM; CDR2 reads ANQGSEA. This CDR3 is 12 amino acids long. CDR3 coding DNA: TGCAGCGCTGGACAGGGTAACTATGGCTACACCTTC. Translating it yields CSAGQGNYGYTF.

The V and J genes are TRBV7-9 and TRBJ2-2; 11 bases match TRBD1. Germline V CDR1 and CDR2: SEHNR, FQNEAQ (reference sequence). The CDR3 runs 17 residues. Unmatched junction bases numbered 9, after V lost 5 bases and J lost 4 bases. The DNA of the CDR3 is TGTGCCAGCAGCCCGGAGATAGGACAGGGGGCCACCGGGGAGCTGTTTTTT. It codes for CASSPEIGQGATGELFF.

The chain joins TRBV5-1 to TRBJ1-1; 8 nucleotides match TRBD1. CDR3 length: 12 residues. CDR1 is SGHRS and CDR2 is YFSETQ in the germline V gene. V lost 2 bases to trimming and J lost 10 bases; unmatched junction nucleotides: 4. This chain's CDR3 is CASSFTQGAAFF. The CDR3 DNA sequence: TGCGCCAGCAGCTTTACCCAGGGGGCAGCTTTCTTT.

The chain carries TRBV2 and TRBJ1-6, with a tentative D call TRBD1 (6 bases). V was cut by 7 bases and J by 10 bases, with 20 bases left in between. The CDR3 totals 15 residues. Germline loops: CDR1 SNHLY, CDR2 FYNNEI. As DNA, the CDR3 is TGTGCCAGCACAGGCAGGACAGTTGAAGGGTCACCCCTCCACTTT. Its translation: CASTGRTVEGSPLHF.

The chain uses TRBV30 and TRBJ2-1, with 14 bases identical to TRBD2. This CDR3 has 12 residues. Germline CDR1 is GTSNPN and CDR2 is SVGIG (reference sequence). J gave up 13 bases and V 5 bases, and 4 bases lay outside the gene matches. The CDR3 DNA is TGTGCCTGGGGGACTAGCGGGAGTGCTCAGTTCTTC. Its translation: CAWGTSGSAQFF. Based on the CDR3 plus reference TRBV30 and TRBJ2-1, the full variable domain is SQTIHQWPATLVQPVGSPLSLECTVEGTSNPNLYWYRQAAGRGLQLLFYSVGIGQISSEVPQNLSASRPQDRQFILSSKKLLLSDSGFYLCAWGTSGSAQFFGPGTRLTVL.